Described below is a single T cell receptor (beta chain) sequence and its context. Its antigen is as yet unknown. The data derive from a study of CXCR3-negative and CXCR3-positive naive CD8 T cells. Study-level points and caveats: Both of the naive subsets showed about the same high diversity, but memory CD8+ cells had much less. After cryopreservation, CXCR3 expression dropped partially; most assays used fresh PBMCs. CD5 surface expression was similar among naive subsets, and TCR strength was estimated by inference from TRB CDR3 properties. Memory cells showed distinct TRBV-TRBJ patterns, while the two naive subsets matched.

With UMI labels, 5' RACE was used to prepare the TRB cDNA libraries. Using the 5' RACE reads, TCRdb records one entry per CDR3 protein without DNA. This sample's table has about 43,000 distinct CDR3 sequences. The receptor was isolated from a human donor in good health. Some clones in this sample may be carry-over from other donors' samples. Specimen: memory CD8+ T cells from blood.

This CDR3 reads CASSQAAGSSYNEQFF. The chain carries TRBV4-3 and TRBJ2-1; as DNA is missing, the TRBD2 call by TCRdb cannot be tested. Looked up from germline, CDR1 is LGHNA and CDR2 is YSLEER. The CDR3 totals 16 residues.